These T cell receptor beta chains were read from a single sample in a study of cytomegalovirus exposure and HLA in healthy donors. Assay used: immunoSEQ multiplex PCR; TCRdb lists only in-frame clones, some missing. The repertoire holds roughly 160,000 clones, with roughly four fifths as singletons. Sequenced input: PBMCs. Receptors originate from a man aged 45-60 years in good health and CMV-seropositive. Each CDR3 is given with its conserved first and last residue. Each record gives: clone size, D gene, J gene, V gene, CDR3 DNA, CDR3 protein. A D gene is named only where the DNA matches it firmly. The size entry is marked missing in some rows and otherwise reads once, few, many or a size class.

>-|TRBD2|TRBJ2-5|TRBV11-3
TGTGCCAGCAGCTCGGGAGGTTTTCAAGAGACCCAGTACTTC
CASSSGGFQETQYF
>-|-|TRBJ1-1|TRBV18
TGTGCCAGCTCACGCGACGGGCTGAGGGACACTGAAGCTTTCTTT
CASSRDGLRDTEAFF
>-|TRBD2|TRBJ2-1|TRBV2
TGTGCCAGCAGTGAACGGGAACCGGGACTAGCGATCCACCTGTTCTTC
CASSEREPGLAIHLFF
>-|TRBD2|TRBJ2-7|TRBV6-4
TGTGCCAGCAGTGATTGCAGCACGGGACTAGGGAAATTCGAGCAGTACTTC
CASSDCSTGLGKFEQYF
>-|-|TRBJ2-1|TRBV7-9
TGTGCCAGCAGCCACAAAGGGGGTGAGCAGTTCTTC
CASSHKGGEQFF
>-|-|TRBJ1-1|TRBV5-8
TGTGCCAGCAGCTCTAGATCTAACACTGAAGCTTTCTTT
CASSSRSNTEAFF
>-|TRBD1|TRBJ1-4|TRBV5-4
TGTGCCAGCAGCTTGGACAGGGGTGGTGAAAAACTGTTTTTT
CASSLDRGGEKLFF
>once|-|TRBJ2-5|TRBV29-1
TGCAGCGTTATAGGGGGCGTCGGGGGAGAGACCCAGTACTTC
CSVIGGVGGETQYF
>-|-|TRBJ1-5|TRBV28
TGTGCCAGCAGCTTAGGGTCGGGAGGATATAGCAATCAGCCCCAGCATTTT
CASSLGSGGYSNQPQHF
>-|TRBD1|TRBJ2-3|TRBV29-1
TGCAGCGTAGGAGGACAGGGACGGACAGATACGCAGTATTTT
CSVGGQGRTDTQYF
>-|-|TRBJ2-7|TRBV30
TGTGCCTGGAGAGCCAGGGGTTCCTACGAGCAGTACTTC
CAWRARGSYEQYF
>-|-|TRBJ1-1|TRBV6-5
TGTGCCAGCAGTTATCGGACAGCTAAGAACACTGAAGCTTTCTTT
CASSYRTAKNTEAFF
>-|TRBD2|TRBJ2-3|TRBV7-9
TGTGCCAGCACAAAGGGGTCTAGCGGGGGGGCTTTTACAGATACGCAGTATTTT
CASTKGSSGGAFTDTQYF